The source of this T cell receptor (beta chain) is a study of T-cell memory formation after mild COVID-19. Each CDR3 protein gets one entry after TCRdb re-called the 5' RACE reads with MiXCR. The table shows 25,000 to 30,000 distinct CDR3 sequences, with roughly 15% occurring only once. CDR1 and CDR2 (germline): SGHTA, FQGNSA. Trimming cost V 1 base and J 1 base, with 9 bases left between them. The CDR3 is made up of 15 amino acids. Study results and caveats: Clones contracting across day 15 to 85 had a balanced CD4/CD8 profile; later expanding clones leaned CD4+. Clones that contracted clustered mainly in CM and EM if CD4+ and in EMRA if CD8+. Among clones peaking at day 37 in the second wave, SARS-CoV-2 specificity remained unconfirmed.

This clonotype was observed at least ten times. The antigen remains undetermined. The TCR sequence derives from an adult who had mild COVID-19 (a few samples of this study predate the infection). Cell type and time point are not known. The chain employs TRBV7-2 and TRBJ2-3, with a weak D call TRBD1 (5 bases). Sequencing was carried out using PBMCs or a T cell subset sorted from them (not recorded which). CDR3 bases: TGTGCCAGCAGCTTAGATCCAGGGCGCACAGATACGCAGTATTTT. Translation gives CASSLDPGRTDTQYF.